Following are 17 T cell receptor beta chains from one sample sequenced in a study of metastatic and nonmetastatic thyroid tumors. Thyroid surgery was performed in patients who had received no treatment beforehand. TCRdb re-called the PCR reads through MiXCR. The data show approximately 42,000 clones, with 24% seen just once and about 14% held by the top ten. Sequencing was performed on tumor tissue. Source of these receptors: a female donor with papillary thyroid cancer or a benign thyroid nodule (not recorded which). Some clones in this sample may be carry-over from other donors' samples.

This clone was seen only once. This rearrangement joins TRBV7-2 to TRBJ1-2, with 9 nucleotides matching TRBD1. The germline V gene has CDR1 SGHTA and CDR2 FQGNSA. The CDR3 spans 14 residues. V lost 5 bases and J lost 6; bases outside the gene matches: 7. The CDR3 loop is CASSPRGQGDGYTF. As DNA, the CDR3 is TGTGCCAGCAGCCCCCGGGGACAGGGCGATGGCTACACCTTC.

This clone has a count of ten or more. V usage is TRBV28 and J usage is TRBJ1-6; the D is unclear. With 6 bases removed from V and 7 bases from J, the gap between germline ends came to 4 bases. Per germline, CDR1 MDHEN and CDR2 SYDVKM. CDR3 length: 11 residues. CDR3: CASSRNSPLHF. CDR3 DNA: TGTGCCAGCAGCAGGAATTCACCCCTCCACTTT.

The CDR3 is CSARGGSSGGSTDTQYF. Written as DNA, the CDR3 is TGCAGTGCTCGGGGCGGGTCAAGCGGGGGAAGCACAGATACGCAGTATTTT. The chain uses TRBV20-1 and TRBJ2-3; 8 nucleotides agree with TRBD2. Germline-derived CDR1 and CDR2 are DFQATT and SNEGSKA (reference sequence). The CDR3 sequence is 17 residues long. The ends lost 5 bases at V and 0 bases at J; junction bases unmatched: 13.

The chain joins TRBV20-1 to TRBJ1-3, with D possibly being TRBD1 (5 bases). The CDR3 has 13 residues. V was clipped by 6 bases and J by 1 base, with 10 bases between them. Germline V gene sequence: CDR1 DFQATT, CDR2 SNEGSKA (reference sequence). The CDR3 bases are TGCAGTGCCCAAGCAGGGTCTGGAAACACCATATATTTT. Encoded protein: CSAQAGSGNTIYF.

In the case of this clone: A much larger clone differs by one base, so this may be a read error. This rearrangement joins TRBV7-8 to TRBJ2-1, with 8 bases identical to TRBD2. This CDR3 has 15 amino acids. Germline V gene lookup returns CDR1 SGHVS and CDR2 FQNEAQ. The CDR3: CAISAEAGAGNEQFF. In DNA, the CDR3 is TGTGCCATCAGCGCCGAAGCGGGAGCAGGAAATGAGCAGTTCTTC.

The CDR3 region is CASSLGLAGGPILTDTQYF. The CDR3 coding sequence is TGCGCCAGCAGCCTTGGACTAGCGGGAGGGCCGATCCTCACAGATACGCAGTATTTT. The genes are TRBV4-1 and TRBJ2-3, with 15 bases identical to TRBD2. CDR1 MGHRA and CDR2 YSYEKL come from the germline V gene. Trimming cost V 4 bases and J 2 bases; bases outside gene matches: 10. This CDR3 contains 19 residues.

This clone appeared a few times. The rearrangement joins TRBV28 to TRBJ2-7; 13 bases fit TRBD2. V was pared by 4 bases and J by 6 bases, with 0 bases of the junction left unmatched. The germline V gene has CDR1 MDHEN and CDR2 SYDVKM. This CDR3 has 13 amino acids. The CDR3 nucleotides are TGTGCCAGCAGTTGGACTAGCGGGAGCGAGCAGTACTTC. Translating it yields CASSWTSGSEQYF.

This clone appeared many times. The chain employs TRBV20-1 and TRBJ1-1; no firm D call. Trimming removed 4 bases from V and 0 bases from J, with 12 bases in between. Germline CDR1 and CDR2: DFQATT and SNEGSKA (reference sequence). The CDR3 extends over 14 amino acids. CDR3 sequence: CSANVAAMNTEAFF. The CDR3 DNA sequence: TGCAGTGCTAATGTGGCAGCCATGAACACTGAAGCTTTCTTT.

This clone was observed a few times. The genes are TRBV6-1 and TRBJ2-2; 10 nucleotides line up with TRBD1. With V trimmed by 9 bases and J by 4 bases, 5 bases remained unmatched. This CDR3 comprises 14 residues. Germline V gene data show CDR1 as MNHNS and CDR2 as SASEGT. The CDR3 here is CASRQGAVTGELFF. The CDR3, as DNA: TGTGCCAGTCGACAGGGGGCTGTCACCGGGGAGCTGTTTTTT.

About this clone: A single base separates this from a much larger clone, so it may be a read error. The rearrangement links TRBV7-3 to TRBJ1-1; unclear D gene. The V end lost 5 bases, the J end lost 3 bases, and 16 bases lay between the germline ends. Germline loops: CDR1 SGHTA, CDR2 FQGTGA. The CDR3 is 15 residues long. CDR3 sequence (DNA): TGTGCCAGCAGCCCCGAGGAGGGTCCGGACACTGAAGCTTTCTTT. Its translation is CASSPEEGPDTEAFF.

This clone was seen once. The chain couples TRBV24-1 to TRBJ2-7; D not certain. V dropped 12 bases and J dropped 2 bases, with 31 bases sitting between them. Germline lookup yields CDR1 KGHDR and CDR2 SFDVKD. There are 18 residues in the CDR3. CDR3 sequence (DNA): TGTGCCCCGATAGATTGGGTCCCCCGGAGATCCAACACCTACGAGCAGTACTTC. Translating it yields CAPIDWVPRRSNTYEQYF.

DNA for the CDR3: TGTGCCAGCTCCCCAGACAGGGGGGCAGAAGCTTTCTTT. It yields the protein CASSPDRGAEAFF. V and J are TRBV18 and TRBJ1-1; 9 nucleotides match TRBD1. Trimming removed 6 bases from V and 8 bases from J; junction bases left unmatched: 7. Looked up from germline, CDR1 is KGHSH and CDR2 is LQKENI. The CDR3 runs 13 residues.

This clone has ten or more counts. Its ends do not fully match the called genes, so a read error is possible. At the DNA level, this CDR3 is encoded by other sequences in the same sample as well. This chain joins TRBV3-1 and TRBJ1-2, with 8 bases aligning to TRBD1. The CDR3 length is 16 residues. Germline V lookup: CDR1 LGHDT, CDR2 YNNKEL (reference sequence). The CDR3 DNA reads as TGTGCCAGCAGTCAAGTTCAGGGGGCTGCTTCGGGTGGCTACACCTTC. Translating gives CASSQVQGAASGGYTF.

The J gene is TRBJ2-7, the V gene TRBV20-1; possible D gene TRBD1, 6 bases. The CDR3 is 14 amino acids. V was shortened by 4 bases and J by 4 bases, with 17 bases between the two germline ends. Germline V gene data show CDR1 as DFQATT and CDR2 as SNEGSKA (reference sequence). CDR3 DNA: TGCAGTGCTATCCCAGCTGGTCAGGGGTACGAGCAGTACTTC. This sequence encodes CSAIPAGQGYEQYF.

This clone turned up a few times. The V and J genes are TRBV28 and TRBJ2-1, with TRBD1 matching over 10 bases. This CDR3 region has 16 residues. In germline, CDR1 is MDHEN, CDR2 SYDVKM. J gave up 4 bases and V 2 bases, and 5 bases lay outside the gene matches. The CDR3 loop is CASSLGTGDRYNEQFF. The CDR3 region has the DNA TGTGCCAGCAGTTTAGGGACAGGGGATAGGTACAATGAGCAGTTCTTC.

The chain couples TRBV20-1 to TRBJ2-7; possibly TRBD1 or TRBD2 for D (6 bases each). This CDR3 is 14 amino acids long. From germline, CDR1 is DFQATT and CDR2 SNEGSKA (reference sequence). Trimming shortened V by 3 bases and J by 3 bases, and 15 bases separated the two germline ends. DNA of the CDR3: TGCAGTGCTAGGGAGGGACACTCGAACTACGAGCAGTACTTC. Translated, it gives CSAREGHSNYEQYF.

This clone was found a few times. V is TRBV27 and J is TRBJ1-5, with no clear D. V dropped 4 bases and J dropped 7 bases, with 14 bases sitting between them. The length of the CDR3 is 14 residues. Germline-derived CDR1 and CDR2 are MNHEY and SMNVEV (reference sequence). The CDR3 nucleotides are TGTGCCAGCAGTTCAGGTCTGGGGATGCAGCCCCAGCATTTT. Protein: CASSSGLGMQPQHF.